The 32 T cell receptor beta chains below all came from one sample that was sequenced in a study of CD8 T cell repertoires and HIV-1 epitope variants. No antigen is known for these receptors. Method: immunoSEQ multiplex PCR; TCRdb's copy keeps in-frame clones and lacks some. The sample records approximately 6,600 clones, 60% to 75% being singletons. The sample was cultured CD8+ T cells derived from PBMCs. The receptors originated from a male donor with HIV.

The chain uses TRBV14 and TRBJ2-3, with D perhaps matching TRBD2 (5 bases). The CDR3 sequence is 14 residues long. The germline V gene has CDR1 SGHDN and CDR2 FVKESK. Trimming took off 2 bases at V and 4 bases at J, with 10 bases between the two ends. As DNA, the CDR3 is TGTGCCAGCAGCCAAACGCTCGGGGCAGATACGCAGTATTTT. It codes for CASSQTLGADTQYF.

CDR3 protein: CASSLEVGEPFGQPQHF. The CDR3 DNA follows: TGTGCCAGCAGCTTAGAGGTGGGGGAACCCTTCGGGCAGCCCCAGCATTTT. This chain links TRBV7-9 with TRBJ1-5; TRBD1 is a possible D gene (5 bases). The V and J ends lost 1 base and 7 bases respectively, with 20 bases between them. This CDR3 is built from 17 residues. Germline CDR1 SEHNR, CDR2 FQNEAQ (reference sequence).

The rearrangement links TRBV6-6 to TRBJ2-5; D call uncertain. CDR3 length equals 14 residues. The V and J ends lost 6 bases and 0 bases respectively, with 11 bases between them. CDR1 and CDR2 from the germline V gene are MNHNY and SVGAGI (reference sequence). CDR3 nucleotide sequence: TGTGCCAGCAGCCCTTCAAGGTACCAAGAGACCCAGTACTTC. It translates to CASSPSRYQETQYF.

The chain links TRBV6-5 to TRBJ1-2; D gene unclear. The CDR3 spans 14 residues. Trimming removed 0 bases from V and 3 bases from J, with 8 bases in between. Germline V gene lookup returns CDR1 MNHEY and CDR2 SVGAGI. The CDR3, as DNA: TGTGCCAGCAGTTACTCGCTTGGGGACTATGGCTACACCTTC. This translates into CASSYSLGDYGYTF.

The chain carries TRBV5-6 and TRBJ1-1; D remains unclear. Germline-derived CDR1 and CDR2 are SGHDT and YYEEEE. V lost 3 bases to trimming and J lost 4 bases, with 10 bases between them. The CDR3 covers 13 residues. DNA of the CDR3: TGTGCCAGCAGCTCGGGGAGGGTCACTGAAGCTTTCTTT. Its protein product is CASSSGRVTEAFF.

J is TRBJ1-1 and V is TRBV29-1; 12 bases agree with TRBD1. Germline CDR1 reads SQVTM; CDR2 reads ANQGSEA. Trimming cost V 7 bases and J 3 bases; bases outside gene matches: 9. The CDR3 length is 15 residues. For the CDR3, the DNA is TGCAGCGGCCGGGACAGGGGGCGAAGGGACACTGAAGCTTTCTTT. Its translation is CSGRDRGRRDTEAFF.

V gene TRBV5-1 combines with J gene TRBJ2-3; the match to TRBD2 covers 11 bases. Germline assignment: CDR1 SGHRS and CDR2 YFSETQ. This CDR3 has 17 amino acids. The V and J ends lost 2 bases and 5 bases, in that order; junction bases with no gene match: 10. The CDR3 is CASSFISGGASGDTQYF. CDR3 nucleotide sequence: TGCGCCAGCAGCTTTATTAGCGGGGGGGCCTCCGGAGATACGCAGTATTTT.

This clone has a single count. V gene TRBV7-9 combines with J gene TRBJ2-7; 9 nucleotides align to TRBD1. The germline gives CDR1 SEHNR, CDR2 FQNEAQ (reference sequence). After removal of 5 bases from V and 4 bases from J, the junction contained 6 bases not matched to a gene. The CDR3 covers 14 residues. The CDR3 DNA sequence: TGTGCCAGCAGCCTTCCGGGACAGGGTTACGAGCAGTACTTC. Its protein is CASSLPGQGYEQYF. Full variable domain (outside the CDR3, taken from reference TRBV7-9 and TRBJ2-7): DTGVSQNPRHKITKRGQNVTFRCDPISEHNRLYWYRQTLGQGPEFLTYFQNEAQLEKSRLLSDRFSAERPKGSFSTLEIQRTEQGDSAMYLCASSLPGQGYEQYFGPGTRLTVT.

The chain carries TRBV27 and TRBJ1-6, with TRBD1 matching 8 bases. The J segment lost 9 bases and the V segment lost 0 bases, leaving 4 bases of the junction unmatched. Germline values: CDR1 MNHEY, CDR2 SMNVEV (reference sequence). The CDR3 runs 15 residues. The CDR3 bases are TGTGCCAGCAGTTTATCGGCAGGGGGCCCTTCACCCCTCCACTTT. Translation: CASSLSAGGPSPLHF.

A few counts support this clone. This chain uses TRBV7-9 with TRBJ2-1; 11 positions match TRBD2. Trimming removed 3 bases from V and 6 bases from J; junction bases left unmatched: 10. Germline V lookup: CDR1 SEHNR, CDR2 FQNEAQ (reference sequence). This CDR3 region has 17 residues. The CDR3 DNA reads TGTGCCAGCAGCTTGTACACCGGGACTAGCGGAACCAATGAGCAGTTCTTC. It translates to CASSLYTGTSGTNEQFF.

DNA for the CDR3: TGTGCCAGCAGTGAAGATTGGGCAGGGGGTGGCGGGGAGCTGTTTTTT. It specifies CASSEDWAGGGGELFF. The V and J genes are TRBV2 and TRBJ2-2; 7 bases agree with TRBD1. This CDR3 contains 16 residues. Germline V gene lookup returns CDR1 SNHLY and CDR2 FYNNEI. Losses at the gene ends were 1 base for V and 7 bases for J; bases not matched to a gene: 9.

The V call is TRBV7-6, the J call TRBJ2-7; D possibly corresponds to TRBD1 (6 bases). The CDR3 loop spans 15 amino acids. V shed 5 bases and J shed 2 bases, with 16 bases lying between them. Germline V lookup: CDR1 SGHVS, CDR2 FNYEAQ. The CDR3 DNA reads TGTGCCAGCAGCCAACTCACAGGGTCGACCTACGAGCAGTACTTC. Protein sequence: CASSQLTGSTYEQYF.

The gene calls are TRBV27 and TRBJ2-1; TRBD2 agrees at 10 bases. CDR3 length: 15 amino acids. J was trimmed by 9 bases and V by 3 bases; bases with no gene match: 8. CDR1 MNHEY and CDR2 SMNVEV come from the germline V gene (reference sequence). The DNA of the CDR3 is TGTGCCAGCAGTTTTGGTCTAGCGGGAGCGGTTGAGCAGTTCTTC. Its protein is CASSFGLAGAVEQFF.

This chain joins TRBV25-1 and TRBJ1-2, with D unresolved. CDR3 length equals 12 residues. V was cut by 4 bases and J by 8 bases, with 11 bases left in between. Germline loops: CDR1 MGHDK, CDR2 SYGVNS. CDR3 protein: CASSVHMGGYTF. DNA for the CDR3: TGTGCCAGCAGTGTCCATATGGGAGGCTACACCTTC.

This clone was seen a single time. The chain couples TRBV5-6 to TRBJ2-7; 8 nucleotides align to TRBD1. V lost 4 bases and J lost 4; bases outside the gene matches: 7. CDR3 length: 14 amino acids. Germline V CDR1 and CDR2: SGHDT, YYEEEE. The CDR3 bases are TGTGCCAGCAGCGGGGGACAGGAGCAGTACGAGCAGTACTTC. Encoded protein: CASSGGQEQYEQYF.

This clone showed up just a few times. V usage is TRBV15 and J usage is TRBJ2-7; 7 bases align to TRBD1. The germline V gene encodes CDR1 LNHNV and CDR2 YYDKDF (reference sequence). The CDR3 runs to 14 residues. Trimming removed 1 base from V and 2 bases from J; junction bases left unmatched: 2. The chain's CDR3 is CATSRVRGPYEQYF. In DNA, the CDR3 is TGTGCCACCAGCAGAGTTAGGGGGCCCTACGAGCAGTACTTC.

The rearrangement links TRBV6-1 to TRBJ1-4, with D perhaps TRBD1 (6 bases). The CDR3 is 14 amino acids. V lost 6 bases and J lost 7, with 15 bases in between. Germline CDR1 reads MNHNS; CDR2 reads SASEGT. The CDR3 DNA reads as TGTGCCAGCAGGGGTCAGGGGTCGGCTGAAAAACTGTTTTTT. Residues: CASRGQGSAEKLFF.

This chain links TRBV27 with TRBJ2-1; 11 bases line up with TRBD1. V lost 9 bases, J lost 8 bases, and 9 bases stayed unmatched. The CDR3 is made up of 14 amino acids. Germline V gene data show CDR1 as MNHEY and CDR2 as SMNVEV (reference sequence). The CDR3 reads CARIPGQGEDEQFF. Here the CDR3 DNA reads TGTGCCAGGATCCCGGGACAGGGGGAGGATGAGCAGTTCTTC.

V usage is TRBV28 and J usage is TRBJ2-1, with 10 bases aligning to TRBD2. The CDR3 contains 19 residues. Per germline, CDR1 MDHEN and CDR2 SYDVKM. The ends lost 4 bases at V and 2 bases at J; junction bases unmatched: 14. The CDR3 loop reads CASSSTLQREGTTYNEQFF. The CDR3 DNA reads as TGTGCCAGCAGTTCCACCCTCCAGCGGGAGGGGACCACCTACAATGAGCAGTTCTTC. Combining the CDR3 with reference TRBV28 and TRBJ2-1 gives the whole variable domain DVKVTQSSRYLVKRTGEKVFLECVQDMDHENMFWYRQDPGLGLRLIYFSYDVKMKEKGDIPEGYSVSREKKERFSLILESASTNQTSMYLCASSSTLQREGTTYNEQFFGPGTRLTVL.

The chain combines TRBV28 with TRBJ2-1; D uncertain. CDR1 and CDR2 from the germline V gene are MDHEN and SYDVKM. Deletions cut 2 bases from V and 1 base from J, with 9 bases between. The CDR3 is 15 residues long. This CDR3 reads CASSLVGVSYNEQFF. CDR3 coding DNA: TGTGCCAGCAGTTTAGTTGGGGTTTCCTACAATGAGCAGTTCTTC. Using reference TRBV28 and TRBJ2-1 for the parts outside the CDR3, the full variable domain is DVKVTQSSRYLVKRTGEKVFLECVQDMDHENMFWYRQDPGLGLRLIYFSYDVKMKEKGDIPEGYSVSREKKERFSLILESASTNQTSMYLCASSLVGVSYNEQFFGPGTRLTVL.

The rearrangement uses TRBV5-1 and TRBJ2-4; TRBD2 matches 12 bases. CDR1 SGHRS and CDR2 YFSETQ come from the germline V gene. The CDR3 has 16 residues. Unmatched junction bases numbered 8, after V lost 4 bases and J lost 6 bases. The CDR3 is CASSPRTSGEINIQYF. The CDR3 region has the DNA TGCGCCAGCAGCCCCCGGACTAGCGGGGAAATAAACATTCAGTACTTC.

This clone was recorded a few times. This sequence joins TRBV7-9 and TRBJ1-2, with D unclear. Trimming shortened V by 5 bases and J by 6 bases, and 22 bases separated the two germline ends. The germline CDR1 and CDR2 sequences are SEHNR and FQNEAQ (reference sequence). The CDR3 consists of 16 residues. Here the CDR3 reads CASSHAGVVGQDGYTF. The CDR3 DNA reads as TGTGCCAGCAGCCACGCCGGAGTGGTTGGGCAAGATGGCTACACCTTC.

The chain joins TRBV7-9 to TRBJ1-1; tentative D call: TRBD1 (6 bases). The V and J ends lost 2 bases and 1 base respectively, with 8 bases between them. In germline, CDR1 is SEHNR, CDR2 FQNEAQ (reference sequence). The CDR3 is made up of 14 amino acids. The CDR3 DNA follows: TGTGCCAGCAGCTTAACAGGGAAGAACACTGAAGCTTTCTTT. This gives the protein CASSLTGKNTEAFF. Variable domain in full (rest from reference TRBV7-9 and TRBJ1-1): DTGVSQNPRHKITKRGQNVTFRCDPISEHNRLYWYRQTLGQGPEFLTYFQNEAQLEKSRLLSDRFSAERPKGSFSTLEIQRTEQGDSAMYLCASSLTGKNTEAFFGQGTRLTVV.

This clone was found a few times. For the CDR3, the DNA is TGTGCCAGCAGCTTGGGACAGTACAATGAGCAGTTCTTC. This sequence encodes CASSLGQYNEQFF. V usage is TRBV11-2 and J usage is TRBJ2-1; the match to TRBD1 covers 7 bases. The CDR3 contains 13 residues. Germline V gene lookup returns CDR1 SGHAT and CDR2 FQNNGV. Trimming removed 3 bases from V and 4 bases from J; junction bases left unmatched: 0.

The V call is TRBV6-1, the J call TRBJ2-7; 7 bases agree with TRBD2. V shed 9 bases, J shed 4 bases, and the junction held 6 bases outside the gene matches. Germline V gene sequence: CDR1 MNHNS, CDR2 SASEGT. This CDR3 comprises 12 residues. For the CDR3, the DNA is TGTGCCAGATGGACCGGGGGGTACGAGCAGTACTTC. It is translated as CARWTGGYEQYF.

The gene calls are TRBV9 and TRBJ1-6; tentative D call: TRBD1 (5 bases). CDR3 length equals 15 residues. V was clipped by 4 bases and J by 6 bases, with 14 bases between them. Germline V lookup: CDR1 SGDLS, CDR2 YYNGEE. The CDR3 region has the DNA TGTGCCAGCAGCTCCTCCGCAGGGACTAATTCACCCCTCCACTTT. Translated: CASSSSAGTNSPLHF.

CDR3 nucleotide sequence: TGTGCCAGCTCACCAACCACGGCAACAACTGGGGGCTACACCTTC. Encoded protein: CASSPTTATTGGYTF. The chain couples TRBV18 to TRBJ1-2; D call uncertain. The length of the CDR3 is 15 residues. Trimming cost V 2 bases and J 8 bases, with 18 bases left between them. Germline V gene data show CDR1 as KGHSH and CDR2 as LQKENI.

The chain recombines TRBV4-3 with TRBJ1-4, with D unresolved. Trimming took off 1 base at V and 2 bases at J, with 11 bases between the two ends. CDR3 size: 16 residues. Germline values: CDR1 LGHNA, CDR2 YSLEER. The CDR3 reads CASSQGLGGTNEKLFF. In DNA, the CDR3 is TGCGCCAGCAGCCAAGGGCTGGGCGGGACTAATGAAAAACTGTTTTTT.

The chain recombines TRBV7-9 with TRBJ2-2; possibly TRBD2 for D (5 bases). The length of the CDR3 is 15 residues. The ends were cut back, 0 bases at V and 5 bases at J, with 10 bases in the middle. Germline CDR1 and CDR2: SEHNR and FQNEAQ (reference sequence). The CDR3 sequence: CASSLAGARTGELFF. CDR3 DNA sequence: TGTGCCAGCAGCTTAGCGGGAGCGAGGACCGGGGAGCTGTTTTTT.

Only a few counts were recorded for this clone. CDR3 residues: CASSLLPGGSTSGEQYF. In DNA form, the CDR3 reads TGTGCCAGCAGCTTACTGCCAGGGGGCTCCACAAGCGGCGAGCAGTACTTC. This chain uses TRBV7-3 with TRBJ2-7, with 8 positions matching TRBD1. V gave up 2 bases and J gave up 6 bases; unmatched junction bases: 15. The CDR3 is 17 amino acids. Germline V gives CDR1 SGHTA, CDR2 FQGTGA.

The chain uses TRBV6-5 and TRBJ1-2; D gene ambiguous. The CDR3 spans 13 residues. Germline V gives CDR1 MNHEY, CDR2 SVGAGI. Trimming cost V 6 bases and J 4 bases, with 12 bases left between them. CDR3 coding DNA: TGTGCCAGCAGCCCCGACTGGAGCTATGGCTACACCTTC. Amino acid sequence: CASSPDWSYGYTF.

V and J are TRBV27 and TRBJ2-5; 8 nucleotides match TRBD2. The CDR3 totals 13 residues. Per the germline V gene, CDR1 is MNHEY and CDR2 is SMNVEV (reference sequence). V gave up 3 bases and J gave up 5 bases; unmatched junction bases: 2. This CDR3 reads CASSFGLAETQYF. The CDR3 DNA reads TGTGCCAGCAGTTTCGGACTAGCCGAGACCCAGTACTTC.